The clone carrying this T cell receptor beta chain has more than one count but fewer than ten. Its specificity is unknown. The length of the CDR3 is 16 residues. The V gene's germline CDR1 is SGHTA and CDR2 FQGNSA. After removal of 1 base from V and 4 bases from J, the junction contained 4 bases not matched to a gene. Unique molecular identifiers were in the cDNA, with template-switch universal primer binding. One entry per CDR3 protein, called by TCRdb with MiXCR from the 5' RACE reads. The sample comprises 1,800,000 or so distinct CDR3 sequences, under 35% of which are singletons, and over 0.25% rests with the top ten. This entry is derived from a study of identical twins. Study outcomes and limitations: Models underestimated out-of-frame TCR alpha sharing in monozygotic twins. Cross-sectional statistical analysis was relied on for the conclusions, without the same donors being followed. Insertion counts were lower in abundant cord blood beta clonotypes, a trend that memory repertoires did not show.

Sequences were obtained from cord blood. This chain connects TRBV7-2 to TRBJ2-3, with 11 bases lining up with TRBD2. This receptor was obtained from a newborn girl in good health. CDR3 residues: CASSLVAGGSSDTQYF. CDR3 sequence (DNA): TGTGCCAGCAGCTTAGTAGCGGGGGGGTCTTCAGATACGCAGTATTTT.